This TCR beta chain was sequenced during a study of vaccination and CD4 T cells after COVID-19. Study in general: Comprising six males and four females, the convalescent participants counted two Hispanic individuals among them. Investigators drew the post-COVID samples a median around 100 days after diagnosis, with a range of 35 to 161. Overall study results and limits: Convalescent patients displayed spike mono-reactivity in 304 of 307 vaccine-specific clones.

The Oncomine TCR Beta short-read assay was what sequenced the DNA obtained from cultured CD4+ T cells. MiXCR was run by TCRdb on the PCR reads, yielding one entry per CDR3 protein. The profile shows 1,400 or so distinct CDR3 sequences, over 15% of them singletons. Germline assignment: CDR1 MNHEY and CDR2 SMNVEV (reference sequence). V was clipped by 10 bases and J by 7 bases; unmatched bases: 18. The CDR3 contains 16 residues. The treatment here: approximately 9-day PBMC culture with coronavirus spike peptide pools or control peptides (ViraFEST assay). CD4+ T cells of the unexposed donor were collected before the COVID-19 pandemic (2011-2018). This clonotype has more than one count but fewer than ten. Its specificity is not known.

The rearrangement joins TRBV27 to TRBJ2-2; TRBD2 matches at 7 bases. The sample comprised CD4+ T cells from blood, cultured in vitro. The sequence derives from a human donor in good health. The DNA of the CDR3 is TGTGCCACCACAGTGGGGAGGGCGGCGGGGAGCGGGGAGCTGTTTTTT. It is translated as CATTVGRAAGSGELFF.